These 30 T cell receptor beta chains originate from one sample sequenced in a study of OX40 agonist ivuxolimab in advanced cancers. Using immunoSEQ multiplex PCR, the repertoire was profiled, and TCRdb retains in-frame clones only, with some absent. The sample has 45,000 or so clones, 70% to 90% seen once. Sequenced material: CD4+ or CD8+ T cells sorted from blood, taken in a trial of the OX40 agonist ivuxolimab. Receptors were obtained from an adult with an advanced solid tumor such as melanoma, head and neck, liver or kidney cancer.

The V and J genes are TRBV10-1 and TRBJ2-5; the match to TRBD2 covers 14 bases. Unmatched junction bases numbered 0, after V lost 6 bases and J lost 3 bases. Germline-derived CDR1 and CDR2 are WNHNN and SYGVQD (reference sequence). This CDR3 spans 14 amino acids. As DNA, the CDR3 is TGCGCCAGCAGGGGACTAGCGGGAGAAGAGACCCAGTACTTC. Its protein product is CASRGLAGEETQYF.

The rearrangement joins TRBV19 to TRBJ1-6; maybe TRBD1 (5 bases). Trimming left V 10 bases short and J 7 bases short, with 17 bases between. The germline CDR1 and CDR2 sequences are LNHDA and SQIVND (reference sequence). CDR3 size: 14 residues. Here the CDR3 DNA reads TGTGCCACTTCCTTACAGGCCTCAAATTCACCCCTCCACTTT. It encodes CATSLQASNSPLHF.

The chain joins TRBV6-5 to TRBJ2-7; D is unclear. Germline assignment: CDR1 MNHEY and CDR2 SVGAGI. Trimming left V 5 bases short and J 2 bases short, with 1 base between. The CDR3 spans 10 residues. The CDR3 bases are TGTGCCAGCAGTGCCTACGAGCAGTACTTC. This sequence encodes CASSAYEQYF.

The CDR3 is CASSLEAAGGTGELFF. The CDR3 nucleotides read TGTGCCAGCAGCTTGGAGGCGGCAGGGGGGACCGGGGAGCTGTTTTTT. The rearrangement uses TRBV5-6 and TRBJ2-2; TRBD1 might be the D (7 bases). V dropped 0 bases and J dropped 5 bases, with 14 bases sitting between them. The germline V gene encodes CDR1 SGHDT and CDR2 YYEEEE. The CDR3 is 16 amino acids.

This clone was seen once. This sequence joins TRBV6-6 and TRBJ1-4; possibly TRBD1 for D (5 bases). V was shortened by 8 bases and J by 6 bases, with 10 bases between the two germline ends. Germline V gene sequence: CDR1 MNHNY, CDR2 SVGAGI (reference sequence). The CDR3 consists of 12 residues. Here the CDR3 DNA reads TGTGCCAGCGAAATAGGGGATGAAAAACTGTTTTTT. Amino acids: CASEIGDEKLFF.

V usage is TRBV10-2 and J usage is TRBJ1-3; TRBD1 matches 7 bases. This CDR3 has 16 amino acids. Germline values: CDR1 WSHSY, CDR2 SAAADI. Germline trimming cut 3 bases from V and 3 bases from J; bases unmatched to any gene: 8. The CDR3 DNA follows: TGCGCCAGCAGTGATTTTCTCCGGGACAGTGGAAACACCATATATTTT. Its translation: CASSDFLRDSGNTIYF.

The gene calls are TRBV30 and TRBJ2-1; D gene unclear. Germline V CDR1 and CDR2: GTSNPN, SVGIG (reference sequence). Trimming pared 0 bases from V and 8 bases from J, leaving 14 bases between. CDR3 length: 14 residues. The DNA for the CDR3 is TGTGCCTGGAGTGTATTGGGCGGCGCCGATGAGCAGTTCTTC. Translation: CAWSVLGGADEQFF.

The CDR3 loop reads CATRGLAEEETQYF. The CDR3, as DNA: TGTGCCACTCGAGGGTTAGCGGAAGAGGAGACCCAGTACTTC. The chain couples TRBV6-4 to TRBJ2-5; weak D call: TRBD2 (6 bases). Germline CDR1 is MRHNA and CDR2 is SNTAGT. The CDR3 loop spans 14 amino acids. V shed 10 bases and J shed 5 bases, with 20 bases lying between them.

This chain joins TRBV4-3 and TRBJ2-7; 8 positions agree with TRBD1. This CDR3 has 17 residues. Germline CDR1 reads LGHNA; CDR2 reads YSLEER. J was trimmed by 1 base and V by 0 bases; bases with no gene match: 8. The CDR3 is CASSQDIGTGDSYEQYF. For the CDR3, the DNA is TGCGCCAGCAGCCAAGATATAGGGACAGGCGATTCCTACGAGCAGTACTTC.

This chain uses TRBV28 with TRBJ2-5; D perhaps matches TRBD2 (6 bases). V was shortened by 7 bases and J by 3 bases, with 15 bases between the two germline ends. Per the germline V gene, CDR1 is MDHEN and CDR2 is SYDVKM. CDR3 length equals 14 residues. The CDR3 loop reads CASTDGAGKETQYF. The CDR3 DNA is TGTGCCAGCACCGACGGGGCGGGGAAAGAGACCCAGTACTTC. The full variable domain, completed using reference TRBV28 and TRBJ2-5, is DVKVTQSSRYLVKRTGEKVFLECVQDMDHENMFWYRQDPGLGLRLIYFSYDVKMKEKGDIPEGYSVSREKKERFSLILESASTNQTSMYLCASTDGAGKETQYFGPGTRLLVL.

The chain links TRBV25-1 to TRBJ1-3; no clear D gene. The V gene lost 9 bases and the J gene lost 4 bases, with 19 bases spanning the gap. CDR1 MGHDK and CDR2 SYGVNS come from the germline V gene. This CDR3 has 15 residues. The chain's CDR3 is CARPFPGPFGNTIYF. DNA of the CDR3: TGTGCCAGGCCCTTCCCGGGCCCCTTCGGAAACACCATATATTTT.

The genes are TRBV29-1 and TRBJ1-1, with TRBD1 as a possible D gene (5 bases). The CDR3 length is 13 residues. V lost 4 bases, J lost 2 bases, and 11 bases lay in between. Germline loops: CDR1 SQVTM, CDR2 ANQGSEA. In DNA, the CDR3 is TGCAGCGTTGTGGGGGTTGAAAACACTGAAGCTTTCTTT. It yields the protein CSVVGVENTEAFF.

This clone was seen only a few times. The J gene is TRBJ2-7, the V gene TRBV29-1, with D maybe TRBD2 (6 bases). The CDR3 contains 13 residues. V was cut by 6 bases and J by 4 bases, with 16 bases left in between. The V gene's germline CDR1 is SQVTM and CDR2 ANQGSEA. The CDR3 here is CSVLPGDRYEQYF. The CDR3 coding sequence is TGCAGCGTCTTACCGGGGGATCGGTACGAGCAGTACTTC.

V is TRBV6-5 and J is TRBJ2-3; 10 bases are shared with TRBD2. The germline gives CDR1 MNHEY, CDR2 SVGAGI. The CDR3 sequence is 15 residues long. The junction had 5 bases not matched to a gene; V was cut back by 6 bases and J by 2 bases. CDR3 protein: CASRLLAGLTDTQYF. In DNA form, the CDR3 reads TGTGCCAGCAGATTACTAGCGGGGCTCACAGATACGCAGTATTTT.

DNA of the CDR3: TGTGCCAGCAGCACCCCGGGACAGCAAGAGACCCAGTACTTC. Protein sequence: CASSTPGQQETQYF. The rearrangement uses TRBV13 and TRBJ2-5, with 7 positions matching TRBD1. The trim removed 5 bases at V and 2 bases at J, leaving 5 bases unmatched. Germline CDR1 reads PRHDT; CDR2 reads FYEKMQ (reference sequence). The CDR3 is 14 amino acids.

The J gene is TRBJ1-6, the V gene TRBV6-1; D is uncertain. Germline V gives CDR1 MNHNS, CDR2 SASEGT. V was shortened by 3 bases and J by 5 bases, with 11 bases between the two germline ends. CDR3 size: 15 residues. The CDR3: CASSEEDINNSPLHF. CDR3 sequence (DNA): TGTGCCAGCAGTGAGGAAGATATCAATAATTCACCCCTCCACTTT.

In its sample, this clone was seen once. The chain joins TRBV30 to TRBJ1-5; a possible D gene is TRBD1 (6 bases). V lost 7 bases and J lost 0, with 10 bases in between. CDR1 and CDR2 (germline): GTSNPN, SVGIG (reference sequence). This CDR3 spans 13 amino acids. The CDR3 DNA reads TGTGCCTACAAGGGGGGTAGCAATCAGCCCCAGCATTTT. As protein: CAYKGGSNQPQHF.

The chain recombines TRBV9 with TRBJ1-1; TRBD1 matches 9 bases. V shed 6 bases and J 10 bases; nucleotides not matched to a gene: 13. The CDR3 runs 14 residues. CDR1 and CDR2 (germline): SGDLS, YYNGEE. CDR3 in DNA: TGTGCCAGCACCCTCGGACAGGGGTTCCAGGGAGCTTTCTTT. Its translation is CASTLGQGFQGAFF.

V and J are TRBV10-2 and TRBJ2-1, with 10 bases fitting TRBD2. Germline CDR1 is WSHSY and CDR2 is SAAADI. This CDR3 is 15 amino acids long. The V segment lost 3 bases and the J segment 10 bases; nucleotides outside the gene matches: 9. This CDR3 reads CASSDKSGGASEQFF. In nucleotides, the CDR3 is TGCGCCAGCAGTGATAAGAGCGGGGGGGCCTCGGAGCAGTTCTTC.

The chain employs TRBV6-6 and TRBJ2-2; TRBD1 might be the D (6 bases). The CDR3 is 14 residues long. Germline CDR1 is MNHNY and CDR2 is SVGAGI (reference sequence). The V end lost 1 base, the J end lost 5 bases, and 8 bases lay between the germline ends. The CDR3 loop is CASSYFGQTGELFF. The DNA for the CDR3 is TGTGCCAGCAGTTACTTCGGACAGACCGGGGAGCTGTTTTTT.

This rearrangement joins TRBV6-5 to TRBJ1-1; D ambiguous. This CDR3 region has 15 residues. Germline values: CDR1 MNHEY, CDR2 SVGAGI. V shed 2 bases and J shed 0 bases, with 10 bases lying between them. CDR3 region: CASSYLPPVNTEAFF. The CDR3 bases are TGTGCCAGCAGTTACCTTCCCCCGGTGAACACTGAAGCTTTCTTT.

The chain couples TRBV29-1 to TRBJ2-1; D ambiguous. V was clipped by 8 bases and J by 1 base, with 15 bases between them. The CDR3 runs to 14 residues. Germline CDR1 SQVTM, CDR2 ANQGSEA. The CDR3 is CSTSRLVSYNEQFF. CDR3 coding DNA: TGCAGCACCAGTAGGCTAGTTTCCTACAATGAGCAGTTCTTC.

The rearrangement links TRBV28 to TRBJ2-5; TRBD2 matches at 16 bases. Germline V lookup: CDR1 MDHEN, CDR2 SYDVKM. The ends lost 7 bases at V and 4 bases at J; junction bases unmatched: 6. This CDR3 spans 16 amino acids. The CDR3 coding sequence is TGTGCCAGCATCGGGACTAGCGGGAGGGCCCTAGAGACCCAGTACTTC. This gives the protein CASIGTSGRALETQYF.

This clone appeared a few times. The rearrangement links TRBV5-1 to TRBJ2-1; weak D call: TRBD2 (6 bases). The germline V gene encodes CDR1 SGHRS and CDR2 YFSETQ. V lost 2 bases and J lost 6, with 15 bases in between. CDR3 size: 15 residues. The CDR3 sequence is CASSFSGTASNEQFF. In DNA form, the CDR3 reads TGCGCCAGCAGCTTCTCCGGGACTGCGAGCAATGAGCAGTTCTTC.

A single count supports this clone. The gene calls are TRBV28 and TRBJ2-3; the match to TRBD1 covers 9 bases. CDR1 MDHEN and CDR2 SYDVKM come from the germline V gene. There are 17 residues in the CDR3. J gave up 1 base and V 4 bases, and 9 bases lay outside the gene matches. The CDR3: CASSSPGDRDGTDTQYF. CDR3 bases: TGTGCCAGCAGTTCACCCGGGGACAGGGACGGCACAGATACGCAGTATTTT.

The V call is TRBV9, the J call TRBJ2-5; D gene uncertain. This CDR3 has 14 amino acids. V was trimmed by 2 bases and J by 6 bases, leaving 14 bases between them. Germline V CDR1 and CDR2: SGDLS, YYNGEE. The CDR3 sequence: CASSVSWFGKTQYF. As DNA, the CDR3 is TGTGCCAGCAGCGTGAGCTGGTTCGGAAAGACCCAGTACTTC. The variable domain in full, with the rest retrieved from reference TRBV9 and TRBJ2-5, is DSGVTQTPKHLITATGQRVTLRCSPRSGDLSVYWYQQSLDQGLQFLIQYYNGEERAKGNILERFSAQQFPDLHSELNLSSLELGDSALYFCASSVSWFGKTQYFGPGTRLLVL.

The rearrangement uses TRBV9 and TRBJ1-1; TRBD1 is a possible D gene (5 bases). Per the germline V gene, CDR1 is SGDLS and CDR2 is YYNGEE. The CDR3 totals 15 residues. The V end lost 3 bases, the J end lost 5 bases, and 17 bases lay between the germline ends. This CDR3 is CASSGGWKAGTEAFF. The DNA for the CDR3 is TGTGCCAGCAGCGGGGGGTGGAAGGCGGGAACTGAAGCTTTCTTT. The complete variable domain, with remaining parts taken from reference TRBV9 and TRBJ1-1, reads DSGVTQTPKHLITATGQRVTLRCSPRSGDLSVYWYQQSLDQGLQFLIQYYNGEERAKGNILERFSAQQFPDLHSELNLSSLELGDSALYFCASSGGWKAGTEAFFGQGTRLTVV.

This chain links TRBV14 with TRBJ2-7; D could derive from TRBD1 or TRBD2 (5 bases each). CDR3 length: 14 residues. Trimming pared 4 bases from V and 7 bases from J, leaving 17 bases between. The germline gives CDR1 SGHDN, CDR2 FVKESK. The CDR3 is CASSLPGTLEEQYF. The CDR3 bases are TGTGCCAGCAGCCTCCCGGGGACCTTGGAGGAGCAGTACTTC. The whole variable domain, filled in from reference TRBV14 and TRBJ2-7, reads EAGVTQFPSHSVIEKGQTVTLRCDPISGHDNLYWYRRVMGKEIKFLLHFVKESKQDESGMPNNRFLAERTGGTYSTLKVQPAELEDSGVYFCASSLPGTLEEQYFGPGTRLTVT.

The chain joins TRBV4-1 to TRBJ1-2, with D maybe TRBD1 (5 bases). Germline CDR1 reads MGHRA; CDR2 reads YSYEKL. Trimming cost V 1 base and J 10 bases, with 16 bases left between them. This CDR3 has 14 residues. CDR3 sequence reads: CASSQGDSPQFYTF. The CDR3 DNA sequence: TGCGCCAGCAGCCAAGGTGACAGCCCCCAATTCTACACCTTC.

This chain's CDR3 is CAISESRGYSEAFF. In DNA form, the CDR3 reads TGTGCCATCAGTGAGTCGAGAGGGTACTCTGAAGCTTTCTTT. This sequence joins TRBV10-3 and TRBJ1-1; no clear D gene. The CDR3 has 14 residues. Trimming cost V 0 bases and J 6 bases, with 11 bases left between them. Germline assignment: CDR1 ENHRY and CDR2 SYGVKD.